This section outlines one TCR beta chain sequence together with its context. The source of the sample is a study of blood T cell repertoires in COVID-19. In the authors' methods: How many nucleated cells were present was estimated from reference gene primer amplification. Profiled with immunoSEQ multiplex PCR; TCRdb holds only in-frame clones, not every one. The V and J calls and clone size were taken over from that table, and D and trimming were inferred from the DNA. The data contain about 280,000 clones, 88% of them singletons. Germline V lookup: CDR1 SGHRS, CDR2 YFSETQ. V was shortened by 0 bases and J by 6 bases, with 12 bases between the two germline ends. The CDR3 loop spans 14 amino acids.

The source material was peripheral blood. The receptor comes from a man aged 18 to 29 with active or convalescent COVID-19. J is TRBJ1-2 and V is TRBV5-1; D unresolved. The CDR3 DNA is TGCGCCAGCAGCTTGGAGATCGGGAAGGATGGCTACACCTTC. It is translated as CASSLEIGKDGYTF.